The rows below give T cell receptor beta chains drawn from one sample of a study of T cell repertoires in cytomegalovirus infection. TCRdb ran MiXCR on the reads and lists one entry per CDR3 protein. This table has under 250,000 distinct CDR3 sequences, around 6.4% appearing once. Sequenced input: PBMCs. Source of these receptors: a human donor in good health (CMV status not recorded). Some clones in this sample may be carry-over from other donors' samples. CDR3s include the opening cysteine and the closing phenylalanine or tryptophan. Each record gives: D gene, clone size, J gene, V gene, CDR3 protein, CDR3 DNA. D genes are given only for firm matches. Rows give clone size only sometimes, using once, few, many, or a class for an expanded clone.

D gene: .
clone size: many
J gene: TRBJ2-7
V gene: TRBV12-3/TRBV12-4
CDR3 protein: CASSEGGYEQYF
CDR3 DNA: TGTGCCAGCAGTGAAGGGGGCTACGAGCAGTACTTC

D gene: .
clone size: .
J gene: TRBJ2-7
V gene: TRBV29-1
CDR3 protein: CSVLTDTYEQYF
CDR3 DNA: TGCAGCGTTCTAACGGATACCTACGAGCAGTACTTC

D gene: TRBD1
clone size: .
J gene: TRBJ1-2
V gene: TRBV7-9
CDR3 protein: CASSLARDRGTSTF
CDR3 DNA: TGTGCCAGCAGCTTAGCCCGGGACAGGGGAACTAGCACCTTC

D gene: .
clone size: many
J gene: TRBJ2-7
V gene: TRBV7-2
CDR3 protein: CASSLAGLSSYEQYF
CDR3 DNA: TGTGCCAGCAGCTTAGCGGGGCTCAGCTCCTACGAGCAGTACTTC

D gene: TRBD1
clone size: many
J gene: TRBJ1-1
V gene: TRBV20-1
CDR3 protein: CSARTGVNTEAFF
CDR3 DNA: TGCAGTGCTAGAACAGGGGTAAACACTGAAGCTTTCTTT

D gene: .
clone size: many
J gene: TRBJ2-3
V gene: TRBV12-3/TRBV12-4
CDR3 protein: CASSTRRAPDTQYF
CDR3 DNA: TGTGCCAGCAGCACTCGGAGGGCCCCAGATACGCAGTATTTT

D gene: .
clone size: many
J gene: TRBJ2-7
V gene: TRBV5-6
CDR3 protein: CASSSLGTGAPEQYF
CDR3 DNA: TGTGCCAGCAGCTCACTAGGGACTGGGGCCCCGGAGCAGTACTTC

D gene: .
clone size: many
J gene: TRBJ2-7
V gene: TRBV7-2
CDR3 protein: CASSFGTSVYEQYF
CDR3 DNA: TGTGCCAGCAGCTTCGGGACTTCCGTATACGAGCAGTACTTC

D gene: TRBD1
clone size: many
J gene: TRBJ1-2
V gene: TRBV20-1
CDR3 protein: CSANTGGISYGYTF
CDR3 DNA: TGCAGTGCGAATACAGGGGGCATTAGCTATGGCTACACCTTC

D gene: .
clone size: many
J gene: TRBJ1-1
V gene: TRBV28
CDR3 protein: CASTVTGNAEAFF
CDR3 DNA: TGTGCCAGCACTGTTACAGGGAACGCTGAAGCTTTCTTT

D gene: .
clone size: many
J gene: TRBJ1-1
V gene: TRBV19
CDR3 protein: CASSSRQSPEAFF
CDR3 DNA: TGTGCCAGTAGTAGTCGACAGTCCCCTGAAGCTTTCTTT

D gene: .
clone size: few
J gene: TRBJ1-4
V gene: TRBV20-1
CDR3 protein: CSASAGGSEKLFF
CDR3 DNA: TGCAGTGCCTCAGCGGGGGGGAGCGAAAAACTGTTTTTT

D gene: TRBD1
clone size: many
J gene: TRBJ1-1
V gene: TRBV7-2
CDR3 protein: CASSFGTDSEAFF
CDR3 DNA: TGTGCCAGCAGCTTCGGGACAGATTCTGAAGCTTTCTTT

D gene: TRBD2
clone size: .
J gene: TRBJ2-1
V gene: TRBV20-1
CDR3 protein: CSARATSGGAYREQFF
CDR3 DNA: TGCAGTGCTAGAGCAACTAGCGGGGGGGCCTATCGAGAGCAGTTCTTC

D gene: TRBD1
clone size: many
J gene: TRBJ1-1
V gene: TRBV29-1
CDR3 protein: CSVEWGQVEAFF
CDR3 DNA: TGCAGCGTTGAGTGGGGACAGGTTGAAGCTTTCTTT

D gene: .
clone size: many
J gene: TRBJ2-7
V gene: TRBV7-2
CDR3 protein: CASSAVTYEQYF
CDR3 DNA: TGTGCCAGCAGCGCTGTCACCTACGAGCAGTACTTC

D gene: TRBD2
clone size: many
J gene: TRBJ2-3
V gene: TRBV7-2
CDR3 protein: CASSLDRLARVTDTQYF
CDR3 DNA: TGTGCCAGCAGCTTAGACCGACTAGCGCGGGTCACAGATACGCAGTATTTT

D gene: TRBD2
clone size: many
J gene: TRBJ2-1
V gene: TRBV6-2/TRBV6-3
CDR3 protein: CASSYSVRGRYNEQFF
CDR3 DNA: TGTGCCAGCAGTTACTCGGTGCGGGGGAGATACAATGAGCAGTTCTTC

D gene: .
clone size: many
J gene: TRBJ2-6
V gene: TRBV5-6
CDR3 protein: CATRKQGFSGANVLTF
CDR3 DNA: TGTGCCACCCGAAAACAGGGTTTTTCTGGGGCCAACGTCCTGACTTTC

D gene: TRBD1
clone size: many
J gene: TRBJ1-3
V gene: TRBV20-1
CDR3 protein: CSATQGGGGNTIYF
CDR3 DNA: TGCAGTGCTACACAGGGGGGTGGTGGAAACACCATATATTTT

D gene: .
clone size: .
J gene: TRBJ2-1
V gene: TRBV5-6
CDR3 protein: CASRSSGRAEQFF
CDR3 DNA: TGTGCCAGCAGGTCGTCCGGGCGGGCTGAGCAGTTCTTC

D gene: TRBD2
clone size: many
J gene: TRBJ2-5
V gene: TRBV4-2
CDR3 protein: CASSQDLRPGLAGEQETQYF
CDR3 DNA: TGTGCCAGCAGCCAAGATCTCCGACCGGGACTAGCGGGGGAACAAGAGACCCAGTACTTC

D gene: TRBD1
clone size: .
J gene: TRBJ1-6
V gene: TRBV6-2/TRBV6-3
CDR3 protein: CASRDRGTNSPLHF
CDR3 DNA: TGTGCCAGCCGGGACAGAGGTACTAATTCACCCCTCCACTTT

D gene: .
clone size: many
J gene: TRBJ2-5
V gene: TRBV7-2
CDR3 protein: CASSFATQETQYF
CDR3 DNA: TGTGCCAGCAGCTTCGCGACCCAAGAGACCCAGTACTTC

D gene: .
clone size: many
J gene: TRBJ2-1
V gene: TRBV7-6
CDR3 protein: CASTQQSSYNEQFF
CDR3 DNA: TGTGCCAGCACACAGCAGAGCTCCTACAATGAGCAGTTCTTC

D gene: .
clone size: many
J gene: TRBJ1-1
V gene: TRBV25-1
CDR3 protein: CASSDWGTTEAFF
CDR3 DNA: TGTGCCAGCAGTGATTGGGGGACCACTGAAGCTTTCTTT

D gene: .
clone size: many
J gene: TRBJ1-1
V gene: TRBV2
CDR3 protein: CASSDEEDTEAFF
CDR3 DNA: TGTGCCAGCAGTGATGAGGAGGACACTGAAGCTTTCTTT

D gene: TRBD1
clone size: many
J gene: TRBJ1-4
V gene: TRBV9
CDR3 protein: CASSVADRGSEKLFF
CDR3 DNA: TGTGCCAGCAGCGTAGCTGACAGGGGGTCGGAAAAACTGTTTTTT

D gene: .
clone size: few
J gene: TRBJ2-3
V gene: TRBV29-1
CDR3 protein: CSVRPRGDTDTQYF
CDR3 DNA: TGCAGCGTTCGCCCCAGGGGCGACACAGATACGCAGTATTTT

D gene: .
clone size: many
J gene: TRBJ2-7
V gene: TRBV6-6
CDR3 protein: CASSYTPLSSYEQYF
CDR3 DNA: TGTGCCAGCAGTTACACACCGTTAAGCTCCTACGAGCAGTACTTC

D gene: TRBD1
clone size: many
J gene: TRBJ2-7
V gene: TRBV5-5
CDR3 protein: CASSLEGQRAYEQYF
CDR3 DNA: TGTGCCAGCAGCTTGGAGGGACAGCGTGCCTACGAGCAGTACTTC

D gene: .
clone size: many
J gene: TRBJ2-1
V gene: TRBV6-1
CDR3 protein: CASNPRTPYNEQFF
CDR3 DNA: TGTGCCAGCAACCCTCGGACTCCGTACAATGAGCAGTTCTTC

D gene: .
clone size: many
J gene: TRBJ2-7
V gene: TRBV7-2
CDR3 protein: CASSLAVGSYEQYF
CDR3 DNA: TGTGCCAGCAGCTTAGCGGTGGGCTCCTACGAGCAGTACTTC

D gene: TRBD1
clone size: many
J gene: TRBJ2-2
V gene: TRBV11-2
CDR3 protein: CASSLVGQEVTGELFF
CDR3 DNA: TGTGCCAGCAGCTTAGTCGGACAGGAGGTCACCGGGGAGCTGTTTTTT

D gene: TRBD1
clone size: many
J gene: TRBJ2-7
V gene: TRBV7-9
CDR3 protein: CASSLTDRVVYEQYF
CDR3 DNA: TGTGCCAGCAGCTTAACGGACAGGGTAGTGTACGAGCAGTACTTC

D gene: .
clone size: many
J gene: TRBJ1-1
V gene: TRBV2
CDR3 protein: CASRAQAFF
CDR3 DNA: TGTGCCAGCAGAGCCCAAGCTTTCTTT

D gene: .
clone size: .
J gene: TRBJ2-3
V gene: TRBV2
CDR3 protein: CASRGGRGRGDTQYF
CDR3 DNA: TGTGCCAGCAGGGGGGGGCGGGGGCGGGGAGATACGCAGTATTTT

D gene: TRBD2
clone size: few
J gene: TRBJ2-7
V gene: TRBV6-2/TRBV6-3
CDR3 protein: CASSRPSGNYEQYF
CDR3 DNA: TGTGCCAGCAGCCGCCCTAGCGGGAATTACGAGCAGTACTTC

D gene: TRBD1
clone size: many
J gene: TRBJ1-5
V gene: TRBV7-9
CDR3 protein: CASSRTGQYNQPQHF
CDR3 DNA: TGTGCCAGCAGCAGAACGGGACAGTACAATCAGCCCCAGCATTTT

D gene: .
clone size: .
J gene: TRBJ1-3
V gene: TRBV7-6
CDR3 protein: CASSNLQYGNTIYF
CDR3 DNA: TGTGCCAGCAGCAATCTACAATATGGAAACACCATATATTTT

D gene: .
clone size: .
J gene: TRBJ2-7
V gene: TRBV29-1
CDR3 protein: CSVRGGSGSPSTYEQYF
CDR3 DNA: TGCAGCGTCCGGGGTGGGTCAGGGAGTCCATCTACCTACGAGCAGTACTTC

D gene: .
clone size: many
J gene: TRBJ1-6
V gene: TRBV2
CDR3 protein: CASSEDDRNSPLHF
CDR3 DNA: TGTGCCAGCAGTGAAGATGACAGGAATTCACCCCTCCACTTT

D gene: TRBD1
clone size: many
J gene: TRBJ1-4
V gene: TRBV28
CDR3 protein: CASSLAGTGLLGNEKLFF
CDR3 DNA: TGTGCCAGCAGTTTAGCCGGGACAGGGCTCCTTGGAAATGAAAAACTGTTTTTT

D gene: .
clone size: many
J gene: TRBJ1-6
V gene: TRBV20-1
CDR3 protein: CSARAGTTSSSPLHF
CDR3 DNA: TGCAGTGCTAGGGCAGGGACAACTTCAAGCTCACCCCTCCACTTT

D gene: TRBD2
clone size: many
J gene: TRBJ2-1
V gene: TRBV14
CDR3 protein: CASSRSGAQNNEQFF
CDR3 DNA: TGTGCCAGCAGCCGTAGCGGGGCCCAGAACAATGAGCAGTTCTTC

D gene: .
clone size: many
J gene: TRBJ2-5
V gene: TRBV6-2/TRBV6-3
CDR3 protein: CASSLRQDQETQYF
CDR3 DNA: TGTGCCAGCAGTCTTCGACAGGACCAAGAGACCCAGTACTTC

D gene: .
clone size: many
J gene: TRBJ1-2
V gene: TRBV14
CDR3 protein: CASSQVGLRNYGYTF
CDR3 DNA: TGTGCCAGCAGCCAAGTGGGCCTAAGGAACTATGGCTACACCTTC

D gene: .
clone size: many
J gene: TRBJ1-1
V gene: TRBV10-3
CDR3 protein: CAISESGRYTEAFF
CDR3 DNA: TGTGCCATCAGTGAGTCAGGGAGATACACTGAAGCTTTCTTT

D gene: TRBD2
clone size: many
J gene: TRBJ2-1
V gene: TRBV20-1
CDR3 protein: CSARVAGGYNEQFF
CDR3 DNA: TGCAGTGCTAGAGTAGCGGGGGGCTACAATGAGCAGTTCTTC

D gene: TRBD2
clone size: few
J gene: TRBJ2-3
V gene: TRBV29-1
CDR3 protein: CSDSRGGGADTQYF
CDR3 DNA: TGCAGCGACTCTAGGGGCGGGGGGGCAGATACGCAGTATTTT

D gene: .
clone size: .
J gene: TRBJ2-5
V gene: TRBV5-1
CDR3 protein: CASSSLTDSETQYF
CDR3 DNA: TGCGCCAGCAGCTCCCTTACCGACTCGGAGACCCAGTACTTC

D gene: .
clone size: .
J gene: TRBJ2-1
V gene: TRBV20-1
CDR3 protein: CSAIPGVAGYNEQFF
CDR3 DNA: TGCAGTGCCATCCCGGGCGTGGCGGGTTACAATGAGCAGTTCTTC

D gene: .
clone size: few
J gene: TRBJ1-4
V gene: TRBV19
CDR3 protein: CASSRRGMDSEKLFF
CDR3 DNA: TGTGCCAGTAGTCGAAGGGGAATGGACTCTGAAAAACTGTTTTTT

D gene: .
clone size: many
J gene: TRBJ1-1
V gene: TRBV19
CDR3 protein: CASYARDDEAFF
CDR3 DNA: TGTGCCAGTTATGCCCGGGACGACGAAGCTTTCTTT

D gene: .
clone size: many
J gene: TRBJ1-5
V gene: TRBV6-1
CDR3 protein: CASSPDRFEPQHF
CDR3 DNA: TGTGCCAGCAGTCCAGACAGGTTTGAGCCCCAGCATTTT

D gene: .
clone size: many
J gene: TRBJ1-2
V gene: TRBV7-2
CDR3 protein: CASSLVQRSYYGYTF
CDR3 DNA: TGTGCCAGCAGCTTAGTTCAACGATCATACTATGGCTACACCTTC

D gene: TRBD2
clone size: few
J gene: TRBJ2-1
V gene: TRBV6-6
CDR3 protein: CASSPQLAGGNNEQFF
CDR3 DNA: TGTGCCAGCAGTCCCCAACTAGCGGGGGGGAACAATGAGCAGTTCTTC